A single sample gave rise to the 4 T cell receptor beta chains below, sequenced in a study of Graves' ophthalmopathy and Graves' hyperthyroidism. Using RNA transcripts, the TCR beta CDR3 regions were amplified. HTBI primers served in a first-round RT-PCR, which a second-round multiplex PCR followed. MiXCR, run by TCRdb on the multiplex PCR reads, gives a single entry per CDR3 protein. The table has 170,000 or so distinct CDR3 sequences, roughly two fifths seen once; the top ten hold 8% to 10%. Sequenced sample: peripheral blood. These receptors came from a man younger than 40 with Graves' ophthalmopathy.

This clonotype has just a few counts. This sequence joins TRBV12-3 or TRBV12-4 and TRBJ1-1; D gene ambiguous. The V and J ends lost 1 base and 0 bases respectively, with 12 bases between them. CDR3 length equals 16 residues. The CDR3 region is CASSLGSMGMNTEAFF. The CDR3, as DNA: TGTGCCAGCAGTTTAGGCTCGATGGGCATGAACACTGAAGCTTTCTTT.

This clonotype was recorded many times. The chain uses TRBV10-3 and TRBJ1-2; D is possibly TRBD1 (5 bases). The germline gives CDR1 ENHRY, CDR2 SYGVKD. This CDR3 has 12 residues. V dropped 8 bases and J dropped 3 bases, with 10 bases sitting between them. CDR3 residues: CAIGGVDYGYTF. The CDR3 DNA reads as TGTGCCATCGGGGGTGTGGACTATGGCTACACCTTC.

This clonotype was seen at least ten times. CDR3 sequence (DNA): TGTGCCAGCAGTTCACTTCCTAGCGGGAGAGCCCCAGATACGCAGTATTTT. It encodes CASSSLPSGRAPDTQYF. V and J are TRBV6-2 or TRBV6-3 and TRBJ2-3; 10 nucleotides line up with TRBD2. CDR3 length: 17 amino acids. J was trimmed by 4 bases and V by 4 bases; bases with no gene match: 11. The V gene's germline CDR1 is MNHEY and CDR2 SVGEGT.

This clonotype was seen repeatedly, ten times or more. The chain joins TRBV27 to TRBJ1-2; 11 bases are a match to TRBD1. CDR1 and CDR2 from the germline V gene are MNHEY and SMNVEV (reference sequence). The CDR3 consists of 15 residues. V shed 2 bases and J 3 bases; nucleotides not matched to a gene: 2. CDR3 in amino acids: CASSLGTGGDYGYTF. The CDR3 DNA reads TGTGCCAGCAGTTTAGGGACAGGGGGAGACTATGGCTACACCTTC.